The entry below describes one T cell receptor beta chain. What it binds is unknown. Clones were sequenced by immunoSEQ multiplex PCR, and TCRdb holds only the in-frame ones, with some missing. The table has 25,000 to 35,000 clones, 70% to 80% seen once. Autologous stem cell transplantation was followed by relapse in every patient, and brentuximab vedotin exposure varied. Classifying best responses yielded complete response, partial response or progressive disease. CDR3 size: 16 residues. In germline, CDR1 is MDHEN, CDR2 SYDVKM. V was pared by 2 bases and J by 1 base, with 0 bases of the junction left unmatched. This record comes from a study of PD-1 blockade in classical Hodgkin lymphoma. Study-level points and caveats: Newly diagnosed and completely responding patients shared comparable baseline diversity.

This sample comprised peripheral blood mononuclear cells (PBMCs), obtained before the second cycle of nivolumab. The origin of this receptor is a human donor with classical Hodgkin lymphoma. This chain links TRBV28 with TRBJ2-5, with TRBD2 matching 14 bases. The CDR3 bases are TGTGCCAGCAGTTTAGGACTAGCGGGGGGCCAAGAGACCCAGTACTTC. Translation gives CASSLGLAGGQETQYF.